The rows below give T cell receptor beta chains drawn from one sample of a study of blood T cell repertoires in COVID-19. Clones were read by immunoSEQ multiplex PCR, and TCRdb kept only the in-frame ones, dropping some. The sample lists 100,000 to 150,000 clones; around 81% were seen once. Sequenced: peripheral blood. The origin of the receptors is a man aged 55 to 70 with acute or convalescent COVID-19. Each CDR3 is given with its conserved first and last residue. The D gene is left open where the match is weak. Clone size is given for some rows only: seen once, a few or many times, or a class if the clone is expanded.

clone_size,j_call,v_call,d_call,cdr3_nt,cdr3_aa
NA,TRBJ2-7,TRBV9,TRBD2,TGTGCCAGCAGCCCCAGACTAGCCGGGGCCTACGAGCAGTACTTC,CASSPRLAGAYEQYF
NA,TRBJ2-7,TRBV21-1,NA,TGTGCCAGCAGCAAAGGGCCGGGACGGGGACTCGAGCAGTACTTC,CASSKGPGRGLEQYF
NA,TRBJ2-1,TRBV5-1,TRBD2,TGCGCCAGCAGGGCTGGACTAGCGGGCAACAATGAGCAGTTCTTC,CASRAGLAGNNEQFF
NA,TRBJ2-1,TRBV7-3,NA,TGTGCCAGCAGCTTAACGGAGAGTTGGAGGGGTGAGCAGTTCTTC,CASSLTESWRGEQFF
NA,TRBJ2-1,TRBV13,TRBD2,TGTGCCAGCAGCGAGCGGGAGCGGGTGTTCTTC,CASSERERVFF
NA,TRBJ1-2,TRBV5-4,NA,TGTGCCAGCAGCCAAGGGGCCTATGGCTACACCTTC,CASSQGAYGYTF
NA,TRBJ2-4,TRBV28,TRBD2,TGTGCCAGCAGCCCCCCGGGGGGGACCACCAAAAACATTCAGTACTTC,CASSPPGGTTKNIQYF
NA,TRBJ2-5,TRBV3-1/TRBV3-2,TRBD2,TGTGCCAGCAGCCAAGACAGCACTAGCGGGAGGGCTGAGACCCAGTACTTC,CASSQDSTSGRAETQYF
NA,TRBJ1-5,TRBV28,NA,TGTGCCAGCAGTTTGGGCGGGAACCTCAATCAGCCCCAGCATTTT,CASSLGGNLNQPQHF
NA,TRBJ1-6,TRBV2,NA,TGTGCCAGCAGGAGGACTAGGGAGGTGAATTCACCCCTCCACTTT,CASRRTREVNSPLHF
NA,TRBJ2-3,TRBV13,TRBD2,TGTGCCAGCGGGACTAGCGGGAAAGATACGCAGTATTTT,CASGTSGKDTQYF
NA,TRBJ1-1,TRBV14,TRBD1,TGTGCCAGCAGCGTCGGACAGGGGGGTGCTTTCTTT,CASSVGQGGAFF
NA,TRBJ2-2,TRBV28,TRBD1,TGTGCCAGCAGCCCCGGGACAGGAGGAACCGGGGAGCTGTTTTTT,CASSPGTGGTGELFF
NA,TRBJ1-4,TRBV27,NA,TGTGCCAGCACCCTTAATGAAAAACTGTTTTTT,CASTLNEKLFF
NA,TRBJ2-3,TRBV5-1,NA,TGCGCCAGCAGCTCGGCAGGGGGGTACGCAGATACGCAGTATTTT,CASSSAGGYADTQYF
many,TRBJ2-1,TRBV27,TRBD1,TGTGCCAGCAGTTGGGACAGCTACAATGAGCAGTTCTTC,CASSWDSYNEQFF
NA,TRBJ2-2,TRBV30,NA,TGTGCCTGGGCGGACACCGGGGAGCTGTTTTTT,CAWADTGELFF
NA,TRBJ2-1,TRBV3-1/TRBV3-2,TRBD2,TGTGCCAGCAGCCAAGACACTAGCGGGAGGGAATGGAATGAGCAGTTCTTC,CASSQDTSGREWNEQFF
NA,TRBJ1-2,TRBV27,NA,TGTGCCAGCAGTTTCGTACAGGGCTCTGGCTACACCTTC,CASSFVQGSGYTF
once,TRBJ1-2,TRBV18,TRBD1,TGTGCCAGCTCTCCCGGACAGGGGGCTAGGTATGGCTACACCTTC,CASSPGQGARYGYTF
once,TRBJ2-2,TRBV28,NA,TGTGCCAGCAGTTTTTCTGGGGCCAACACCGGGGAGCTGTTTTTT,CASSFSGANTGELFF
NA,TRBJ1-2,TRBV6-5,NA,TGTGCCAGCAGCGCCCCCTCACGGGGAGACTATGGCTACACCTTC,CASSAPSRGDYGYTF
NA,TRBJ1-5,TRBV25-1,TRBD1,TGTGCCAGCAGCAGGGGGCAGAATCAGCCCCAGCATTTT,CASSRGQNQPQHF
NA,TRBJ2-6,TRBV13,TRBD1,TGTGCCAGCAGGCACAGGGGCTCTGGGGCCAACGTCCTGACTTTC,CASRHRGSGANVLTF
once,TRBJ1-4,TRBV28,NA,TGTGCCAGCAGAAGGACCCCGGGAGAAAAACTGTTTTTT,CASRRTPGEKLFF
NA,TRBJ2-3,TRBV29-1,TRBD2,TGCAGCGGCACGGGACTAGCGGGAAGCACTACTAGCACAGATACGCAGTATTTT,CSGTGLAGSTTSTDTQYF
NA,TRBJ2-3,TRBV6-5,TRBD1,TGTGCCAGCAGTTACAGACAGGGGTTAGTGCAGTATTTT,CASSYRQGLVQYF
NA,TRBJ2-7,TRBV7-6,NA,TGTGCCAGCAGCATCAATCAGGGGCCTTGGTACGAGCAGTACTTC,CASSINQGPWYEQYF
NA,TRBJ2-7,TRBV14,NA,TGTGCCAGCAGCCAAGTCCAGGGAAGCTACGAGCAGTACTTC,CASSQVQGSYEQYF
few,TRBJ2-2,TRBV28,NA,TGTGCCAGCAGTTTAGCGGGCACCGGGGAGCTGTTTTTT,CASSLAGTGELFF
NA,TRBJ1-2,TRBV6-1,TRBD1,TGTGCCAGCAGTGACCGGGACAGGGGGTTTTATGGCTACACCTTC,CASSDRDRGFYGYTF
few,TRBJ2-7,TRBV5-1,TRBD2,TGCGCCAGCAGCTTGAGAATTTCGGGAGCGGGAGACTACGAGCAGTACTTC,CASSLRISGAGDYEQYF
NA,TRBJ1-5,TRBV19,TRBD1,TGTGCCAGTAGTACCAGACAGGGGGCGGGCAATCAGCCCCAGCATTTT,CASSTRQGAGNQPQHF
NA,TRBJ1-6,TRBV2,NA,TGTGCCAGCAGGACGTACCAAGGGGATTCACCCCTCCACTTT,CASRTYQGDSPLHF
NA,TRBJ2-5,TRBV28,NA,TGTGCCAGCAGTTTGTGGGGCAGCCAAGAGACCCAGTACTTC,CASSLWGSQETQYF
NA,TRBJ1-2,TRBV15,TRBD1,TGTGCCACCAGCGATCACCTCTCGGGACAGGGTTTTAGCTACACCTTC,CATSDHLSGQGFSYTF
NA,TRBJ2-7,TRBV6-6,NA,TGTGCCAGCAGTTACTCGCGACGGGAGAACTCCTACGAGCAGTACTTC,CASSYSRRENSYEQYF
NA,TRBJ1-6,TRBV5-1,TRBD1,TGCGCCAGCAGCGCCACCCCGACAGGGTCAGGGAATTCACCCCTCCACTTT,CASSATPTGSGNSPLHF